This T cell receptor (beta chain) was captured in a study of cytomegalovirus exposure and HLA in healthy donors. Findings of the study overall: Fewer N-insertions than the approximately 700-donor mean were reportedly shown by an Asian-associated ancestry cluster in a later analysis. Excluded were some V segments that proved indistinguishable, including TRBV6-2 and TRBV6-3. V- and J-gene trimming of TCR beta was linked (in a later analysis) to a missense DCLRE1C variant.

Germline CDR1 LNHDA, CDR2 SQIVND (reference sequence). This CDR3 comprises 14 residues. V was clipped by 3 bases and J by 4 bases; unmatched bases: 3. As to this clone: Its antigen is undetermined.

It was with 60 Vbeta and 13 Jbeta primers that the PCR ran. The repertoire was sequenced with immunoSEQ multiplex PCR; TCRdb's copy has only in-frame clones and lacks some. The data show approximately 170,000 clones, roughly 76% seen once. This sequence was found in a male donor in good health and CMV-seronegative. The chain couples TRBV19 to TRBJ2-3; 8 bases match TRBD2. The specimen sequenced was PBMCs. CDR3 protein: CASSIELAADTQYF. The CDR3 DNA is TGTGCCAGTAGTATCGAACTAGCGGCAGATACGCAGTATTTT.